This TCR beta chain was sequenced in a study of T cell responses to AZD1222 COVID-19 vaccine. Whole-study results and caveats: The donor cohort was predominantly white British with a female majority, and clonal diversity may have been underestimated.

Germline lookup yields CDR1 SGHNT and CDR2 YYREEE (reference sequence). The CDR3 contains 14 residues. The ends lost 4 bases at V and 5 bases at J; junction bases unmatched: 6. The method was immunoSEQ multiplex PCR; TCRdb's version includes in-frame clones alone and lacks a portion of them. This table has about 56,000 clones, approximately 83% appearing once. With regard to this clone: Its antigen is not identified.

The TCR sequence derives from an adult in good health. This specimen was peripheral blood, taken on day 0 of AZD1222 vaccination. This sequence joins TRBV5-4 and TRBJ1-1; 9 bases agree with TRBD1. The CDR3 nucleotides are TGTGCCAGCAGCCCGACCGACAGGGGGACTGAAGCTTTCTTT. Translated, it gives CASSPTDRGTEAFF.